This TCR beta chain comes out of a study of breast tumors, draining lymph nodes, adjacent tissues. Axillary draining lymph nodes of breast cancer patients supplied the node samples. The study, taken as a whole, reports: That most tumor T cells come from lymph nodes remained unproven. Compared with lymph nodes, tumors were less diverse; compared with nontumor tissue, more. Tumor and nontumor repertoires were significantly more similar in luminal-like than in basal-like breast cancer. Most tumor T cells seemingly derive from lymph node, then expand in tumor.

This clonotype appeared many times. Its antigen is currently unknown. MiXCR, applied by TCRdb to the multiplex PCR reads, yields one record per CDR3 protein. This sample has about 120,000 distinct CDR3 sequences; less than 20% occur once, and the top ten carry over 3%. Trimming removed 6 bases from V and 5 bases from J; junction bases left unmatched: 4. This CDR3 spans 13 amino acids. Germline loops: CDR1 SGHDN, CDR2 FVKESK. The sequenced sample consisted of axillary lymph node tissue. This chain connects TRBV14 to TRBJ2-3; 8 bases fit TRBD2. This receptor was identified in a female donor with breast cancer. Some clones in this sample may be carry-over from other donors' samples. CDR3 DNA sequence: TGTGCCAGCAGAACAAGCGGGGGAGATACGCAGTATTTT. Protein: CASRTSGGDTQYF.